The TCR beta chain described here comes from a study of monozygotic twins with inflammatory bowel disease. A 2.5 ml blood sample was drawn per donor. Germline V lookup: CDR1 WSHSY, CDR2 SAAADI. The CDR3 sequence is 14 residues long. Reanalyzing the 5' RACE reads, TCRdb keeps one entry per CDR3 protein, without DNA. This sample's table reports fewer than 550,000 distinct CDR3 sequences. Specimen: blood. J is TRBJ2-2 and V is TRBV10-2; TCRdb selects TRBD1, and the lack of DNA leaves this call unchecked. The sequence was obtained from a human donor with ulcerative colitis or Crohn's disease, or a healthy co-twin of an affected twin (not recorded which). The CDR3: CASSAQGGHKELFF.